The clone carrying this T cell receptor (beta chain) was detected only once. These data originate in a study of blood T cell repertoires in COVID-19. Whole-study context: Some COVID-19 samples were acute and others convalescent; all came from the United States, Italy and Spain.

Deletions cut 1 base from V and 0 bases from J, with 22 bases between. Germline CDR1 reads PRHDT; CDR2 reads FYEKMQ (reference sequence). The CDR3 length is 21 residues. Produced via immunoSEQ multiplex PCR; TCRdb's table is partial and in-frame only. The sample consists of some 87,000 clones, around 86% of them appearing once. This TCR was recovered from a woman between 65 and 79 years old with acute or convalescent COVID-19. Sequencing used peripheral blood. The rearrangement links TRBV13 to TRBJ2-6; TRBD1 might be the D (6 bases). The CDR3: CASSLEGSGVDSFSGANVLTF. As DNA, the CDR3 is TGTGCCAGCAGCTTAGAAGGGTCGGGTGTGGACAGTTTCTCTGGGGCCAACGTCCTGACTTTC.